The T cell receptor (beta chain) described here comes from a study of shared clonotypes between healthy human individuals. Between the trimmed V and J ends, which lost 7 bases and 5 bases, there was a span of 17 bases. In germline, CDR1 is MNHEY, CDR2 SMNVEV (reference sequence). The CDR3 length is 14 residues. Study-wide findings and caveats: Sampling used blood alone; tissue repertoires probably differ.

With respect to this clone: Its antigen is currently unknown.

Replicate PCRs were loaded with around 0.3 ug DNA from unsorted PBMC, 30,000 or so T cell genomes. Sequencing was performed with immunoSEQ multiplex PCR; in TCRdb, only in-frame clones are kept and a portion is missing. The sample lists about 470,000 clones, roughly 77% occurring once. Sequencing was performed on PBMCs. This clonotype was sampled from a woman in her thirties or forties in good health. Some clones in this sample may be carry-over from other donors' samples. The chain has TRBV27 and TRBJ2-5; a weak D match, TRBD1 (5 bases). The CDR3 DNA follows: TGTGCCAGCAACACCCAGGGAAACGGGGAGACCCAGTACTTC. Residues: CASNTQGNGETQYF.